This T cell receptor (beta chain) was identified during a study of T cells expressing NK-cell markers. TCRdb re-called the 5' RACE reads; every CDR3 protein appears as one record, without DNA. The sample has around 180,000 distinct CDR3 sequences. Germline V gives CDR1 SGDLS, CDR2 YYNGEE. The CDR3 extends over 16 amino acids. The receptor's source is a man aged 18-75 years in good health. The sequenced sample consisted of blood T cells: a sorted CD56 or NKG2C T cell subset, CD4+ or CD8+ T cells, or bulk PBMC T cells (not recorded which). The chain has TRBV9 and TRBJ2-7; TCRdb returns TRBD1, unconfirmable since there is no DNA. The CDR3 is CASSVAFGERQYEQYF. The full variable domain, its missing parts supplied by reference TRBV9 and TRBJ2-7, is DSGVTQTPKHLITATGQRVTLRCSPRSGDLSVYWYQQSLDQGLQFLIQYYNGEERAKGNILERFSAQQFPDLHSELNLSSLELGDSALYFCASSVAFGERQYEQYFGPGTRLTVT.